The present T cell receptor (beta chain) was sequenced within a study of blood T cell repertoires in COVID-19. CDR3 length equals 18 residues. Profiled with immunoSEQ multiplex PCR; TCRdb holds only in-frame clones, not every one. The sample contains about 160,000 clones, over 70% of which appear only once. The V gene is TRBV21-1, the J gene TRBJ2-7; the D call in the table, TRBD1, was not verified against the DNA. TRBV21-1 is a recognized pseudogene. Sequences were obtained from peripheral blood. The receptor comes from a woman older than 75 with active or convalescent COVID-19. Here the CDR3 DNA reads TGTGCCAGCAGCAAAGAACTCGGGGACAGACTCTTTAGATACGAGCAGTACTTC. Translated: CASSKELGDRLFRYEQYF.